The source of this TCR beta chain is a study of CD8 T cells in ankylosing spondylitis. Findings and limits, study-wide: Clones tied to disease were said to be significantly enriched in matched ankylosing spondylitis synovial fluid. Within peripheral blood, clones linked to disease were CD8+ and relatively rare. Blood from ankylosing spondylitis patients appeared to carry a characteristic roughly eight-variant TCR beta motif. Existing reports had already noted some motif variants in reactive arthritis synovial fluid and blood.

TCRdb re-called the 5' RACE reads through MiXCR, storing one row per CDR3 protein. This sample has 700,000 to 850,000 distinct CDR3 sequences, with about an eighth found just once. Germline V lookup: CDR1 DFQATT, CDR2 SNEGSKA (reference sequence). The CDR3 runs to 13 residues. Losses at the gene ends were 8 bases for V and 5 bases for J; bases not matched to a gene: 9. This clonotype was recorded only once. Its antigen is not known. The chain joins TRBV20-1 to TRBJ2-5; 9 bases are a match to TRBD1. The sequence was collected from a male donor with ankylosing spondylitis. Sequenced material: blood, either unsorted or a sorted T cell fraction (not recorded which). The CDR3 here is CSFLDRGGETQYF. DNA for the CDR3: TGCAGTTTTCTGGACAGGGGAGGGGAGACCCAGTACTTC.